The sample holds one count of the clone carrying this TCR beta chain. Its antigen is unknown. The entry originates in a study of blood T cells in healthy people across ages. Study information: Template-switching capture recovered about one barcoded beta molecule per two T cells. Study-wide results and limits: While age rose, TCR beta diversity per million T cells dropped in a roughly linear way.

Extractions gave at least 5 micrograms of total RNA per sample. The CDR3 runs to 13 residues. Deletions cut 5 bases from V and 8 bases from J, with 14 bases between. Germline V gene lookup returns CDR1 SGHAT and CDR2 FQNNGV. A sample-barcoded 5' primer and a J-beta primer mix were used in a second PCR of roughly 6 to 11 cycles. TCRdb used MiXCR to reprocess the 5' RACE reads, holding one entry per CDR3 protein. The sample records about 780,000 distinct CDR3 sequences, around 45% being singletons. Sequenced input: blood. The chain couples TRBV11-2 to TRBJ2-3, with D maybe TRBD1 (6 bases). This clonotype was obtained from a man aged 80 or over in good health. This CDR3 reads CASSGVGGATQYF. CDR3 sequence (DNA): TGTGCCAGCAGCGGGGTAGGGGGAGCTACGCAGTATTTT.